The 9 T cell receptor beta chains given below trace back to one sample, sequenced in a study of T-cell reconstitution after alpha-beta-depleted transplantation in children. The authors prepared the TCRbeta library with unique molecular identifiers. From the PCR reads, TCRdb called clonotypes with MiXCR, one entry per CDR3 protein. The profile shows about 640,000 distinct CDR3 sequences, around 17% of them singletons. The material was PBMCs from the stem cell graft donor, obtained from the stem cell graft. The receptors come from a human donor who donated a stem cell graft to a child with acute myeloid leukemia.

This clonotype showed up just a few times. The V gene is TRBV10-3, the J gene TRBJ2-7; D may be TRBD1 (5 bases). The CDR3 is made up of 12 amino acids. Germline lookup yields CDR1 ENHRY and CDR2 SYGVKD. V was shortened by 2 bases and J by 3 bases, with 5 bases between the two germline ends. CDR3 sequence (DNA): TGTGCCATCAGTGAGAGGGGCTACGAGCAGTACTTC. This encodes CAISERGYEQYF.

This clonotype was seen ten or more times. The chain employs TRBV20-1 and TRBJ2-6; D may be TRBD1 (5 bases). Germline V gene data show CDR1 as DFQATT and CDR2 as SNEGSKA (reference sequence). The germline V and J ends were trimmed by 0 bases and 4 bases, with 10 bases remaining between them. The CDR3 extends over 15 amino acids. The CDR3 nucleotides read TGCAGTGCTAGAGATCACAGGAACGGGGCCAACGTCCTGACTTTC. It yields the protein CSARDHRNGANVLTF.

There are many counts of this clonotype. The chain links TRBV20-1 to TRBJ2-1, with TRBD1 matching over 8 bases. J gave up 1 base and V 0 bases, and 8 bases lay outside the gene matches. From germline, CDR1 is DFQATT and CDR2 SNEGSKA (reference sequence). This CDR3 spans 17 amino acids. As DNA, the CDR3 is TGCAGTGCTAGAGACAGGGGGCGATTGTATTCCTACAATGAGCAGTTCTTC. Translating it yields CSARDRGRLYSYNEQFF.

This clonotype has a count of ten or more. The V call is TRBV20-1, the J call TRBJ2-2; D ambiguous. V was cut by 2 bases and J by 6 bases, with 7 bases left in between. In germline, CDR1 is DFQATT, CDR2 SNEGSKA (reference sequence). This CDR3 comprises 12 residues. This chain's CDR3 is CSARPGPGELFF. The CDR3 region has the DNA TGCAGTGCTAGACCAGGCCCCGGGGAGCTGTTTTTT.

This clonotype has just a few counts. The V gene is TRBV7-2, the J gene TRBJ1-4, with no clear D. The CDR3 sequence is 13 residues long. V lost 5 bases and J 4 bases, leaving 8 bases between the germline ends. Germline assignment: CDR1 SGHTA and CDR2 FQGNSA. CDR3 DNA sequence: TGTGCCAGCAGCCTATGGCTTAATGAAAAACTGTTTTTT. Amino acids: CASSLWLNEKLFF.

In its sample, this clonotype was seen a few times. The CDR3 sequence: CASVSGANVLTF. The CDR3 nucleotides read TGTGCCAGTGTATCTGGGGCCAACGTCCTGACTTTC. This chain joins TRBV9 and TRBJ2-6; D remains unclear. This CDR3 has 12 residues. Trimming removed 8 bases from V and 1 base from J, with 4 bases in between. CDR1 is SGDLS and CDR2 is YYNGEE in the germline V gene.

This clonotype was recorded many times. This sequence joins TRBV29-1 and TRBJ1-2, with TRBD1 identical over 7 bases. Per germline, CDR1 SQVTM and CDR2 ANQGSEA. There are 13 residues in the CDR3. V dropped 3 bases and J dropped 4; count of bases not matched to a gene: 5. This CDR3 reads CSVDFTGAYGYTF. The CDR3 nucleotides read TGCAGCGTTGACTTCACAGGGGCCTATGGCTACACCTTC.

There are many counts of this clonotype. The DNA of the CDR3 is TGTGCCAGCAGCTGGGGACGGACTAGCGGGGGACCCTACGAGCAGTACTTC. Translating it yields CASSWGRTSGGPYEQYF. This chain uses TRBV5-4 with TRBJ2-7, with 13 bases identical to TRBD2. With 3 bases clipped from V and 2 bases from J, the junction kept 8 bases outside the gene matches. CDR1 and CDR2 (germline): SGHNT, YYREEE (reference sequence). The CDR3 runs to 17 residues.

The J gene is TRBJ2-7, the V gene TRBV28; 10 bases agree with TRBD1. There are 15 residues in the CDR3. Unmatched junction bases numbered 13, after V lost 7 bases and J lost 7 bases. Germline V lookup: CDR1 MDHEN, CDR2 SYDVKM. CDR3 sequence (DNA): TGTGCCAGCACCCCTCGAGGGACAGGGGATGAAGAGCAGTACGTC. Amino acid sequence: CASTPRGTGDEEQYV.